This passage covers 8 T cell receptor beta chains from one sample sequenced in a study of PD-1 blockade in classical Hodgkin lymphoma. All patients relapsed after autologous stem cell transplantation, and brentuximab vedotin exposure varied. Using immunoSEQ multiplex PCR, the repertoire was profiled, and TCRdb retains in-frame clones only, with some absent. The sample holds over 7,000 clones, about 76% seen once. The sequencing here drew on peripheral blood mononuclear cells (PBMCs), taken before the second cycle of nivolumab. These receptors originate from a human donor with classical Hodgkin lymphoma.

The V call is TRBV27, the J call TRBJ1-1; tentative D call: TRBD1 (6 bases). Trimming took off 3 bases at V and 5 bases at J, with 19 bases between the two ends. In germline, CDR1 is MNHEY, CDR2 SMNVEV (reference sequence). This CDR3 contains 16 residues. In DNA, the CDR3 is TGTGCCAGCAGTTTTCGTCAGGGGCGACTTGGGACTGAAGCTTTCTTT. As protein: CASSFRQGRLGTEAFF.

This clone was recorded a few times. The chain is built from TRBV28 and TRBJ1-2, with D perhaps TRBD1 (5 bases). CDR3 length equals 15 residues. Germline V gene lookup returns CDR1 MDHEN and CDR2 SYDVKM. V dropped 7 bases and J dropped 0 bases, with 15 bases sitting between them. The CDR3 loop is CASNTAQGANYGYTF. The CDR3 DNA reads TGTGCCAGCAACACGGCTCAGGGTGCTAACTATGGCTACACCTTC.

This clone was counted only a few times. CDR3 coding DNA: TGTGCCAGCAGCCCGGGTAGTGGGACAGGGGAGTACAATGAGCAGTTCTTC. It translates to CASSPGSGTGEYNEQFF. The rearrangement joins TRBV7-6 to TRBJ2-1; 10 bases align to TRBD1. After removal of 5 bases from V and 4 bases from J, the junction contained 11 bases not matched to a gene. Germline CDR1 SGHVS, CDR2 FNYEAQ. The CDR3 consists of 17 residues.

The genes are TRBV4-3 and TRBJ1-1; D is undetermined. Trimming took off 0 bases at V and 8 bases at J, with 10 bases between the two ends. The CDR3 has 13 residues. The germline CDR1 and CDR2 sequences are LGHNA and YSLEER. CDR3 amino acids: CASSQEGGTEAFF. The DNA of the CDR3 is TGCGCCAGCAGCCAAGAGGGCGGAACGGAAGCTTTCTTT.

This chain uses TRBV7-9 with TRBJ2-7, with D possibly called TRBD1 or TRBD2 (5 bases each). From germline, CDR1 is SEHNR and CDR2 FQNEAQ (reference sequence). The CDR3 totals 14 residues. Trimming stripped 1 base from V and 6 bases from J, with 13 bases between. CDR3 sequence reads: CASSLVGTTSEQYF. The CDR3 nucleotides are TGTGCCAGCAGCTTAGTGGGGACCACAAGCGAGCAGTACTTC.

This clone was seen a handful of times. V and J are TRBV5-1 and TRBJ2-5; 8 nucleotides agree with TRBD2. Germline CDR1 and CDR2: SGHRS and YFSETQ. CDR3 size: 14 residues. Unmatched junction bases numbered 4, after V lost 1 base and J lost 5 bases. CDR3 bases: TGCGCCAGCAGCTTGTTCGGGGGGGAGGAGACCCAGTACTTC. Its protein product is CASSLFGGEETQYF.

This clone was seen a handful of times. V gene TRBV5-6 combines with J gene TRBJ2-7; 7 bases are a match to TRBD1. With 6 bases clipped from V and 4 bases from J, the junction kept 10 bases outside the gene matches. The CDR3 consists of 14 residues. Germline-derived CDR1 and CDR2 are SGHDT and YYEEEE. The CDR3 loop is CASMHGTVGYEQYF. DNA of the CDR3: TGTGCCAGCATGCACGGGACAGTTGGGTACGAGCAGTACTTC.

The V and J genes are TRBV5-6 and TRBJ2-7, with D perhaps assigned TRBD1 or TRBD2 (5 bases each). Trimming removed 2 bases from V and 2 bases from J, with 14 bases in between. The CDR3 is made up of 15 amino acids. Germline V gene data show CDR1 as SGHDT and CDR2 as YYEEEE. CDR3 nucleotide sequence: TGTGCCAGCAGCTTTTTTATAGGGGACCCCTACGAGCAGTACTTC. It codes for CASSFFIGDPYEQYF.